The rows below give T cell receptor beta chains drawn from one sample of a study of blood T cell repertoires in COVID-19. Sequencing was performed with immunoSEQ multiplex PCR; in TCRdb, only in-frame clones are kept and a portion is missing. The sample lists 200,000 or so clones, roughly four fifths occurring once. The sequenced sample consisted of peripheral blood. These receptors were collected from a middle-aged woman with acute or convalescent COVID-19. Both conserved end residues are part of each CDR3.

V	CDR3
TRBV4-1	CASSQVLVRDREQYF
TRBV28	CASSLTGTGFNRQYF
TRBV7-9	CASRTWTSGTNEQFF
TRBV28	CASSFQGSGNTIYF
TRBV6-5	CAGSRTGVYEQYF
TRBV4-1	CASSQTYSRLRYNEQFF
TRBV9	CASSVSDSPKGDTQYF
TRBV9	CASSIDPYQETQYF
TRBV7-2	CASSPSGLAGGYEQYF
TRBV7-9	CASSSTGTYYEQYF
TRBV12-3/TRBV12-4	CASSRGGFNEQFF
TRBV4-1	CASSQDAGLVGGNEQFF
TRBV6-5	CASTVPGTYEQYF
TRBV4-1	CASSQGLRENTGELFF
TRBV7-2	CASSLTGGQETQYF
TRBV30	CACEDRAGYTF
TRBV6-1	CASSDLEPTHF
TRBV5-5	CASSLVGGISYNEQFF
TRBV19	CASSMDPTGRADTQYF
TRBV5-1	CASSLGQGINYGYTF
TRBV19	CASSMRQGNTYEQYF
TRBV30	CAWSVLSEQYF
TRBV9	CASSSRGGTGADTIYF
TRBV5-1	CASSSGQGSYEQYF
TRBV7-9	CASSPTTSLTTDTQYF
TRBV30	CAWSGPGNQPQHF
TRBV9	CASAGPPAYEQYF